A selection of T cell receptor beta chains follows, all from one sample in a study of T cell changes during pregnancy in multiple sclerosis. Assay: immunoSEQ multiplex PCR; the TCRdb copy retains only in-frame clones and omits some. The repertoire holds over 100,000 clones, with roughly nine tenths as singletons. Sequencing was performed on peripheral blood, taken in the third trimester of pregnancy. Receptors were obtained from a female donor with multiple sclerosis, enrolled in a pregnancy study. The CDR3 runs from the conserved cysteine through the conserved F or W. D genes are given only for firm matches. Clone size is shown for a subset of rows, as once, few, many or a class of expanded clone.

size	D	V	J	CDR3	DNA
-	TRBD1	TRBV6-1	TRBJ1-6	CASSKSRQGGSPLHF	TGTGCCAGCAGCAAATCAAGACAGGGAGGTTCACCCCTCCACTTT
-	-	TRBV28	TRBJ1-5	CASTLGGGNQPQHF	TGTGCCAGCACCTTAGGGGGAGGCAATCAGCCCCAGCATTTT
-	TRBD1	TRBV18	TRBJ2-5	CASSRQQGQETQYF	TGTGCCAGCTCACGGCAACAGGGGCAAGAGACCCAGTACTTC
-	TRBD1	TRBV2	TRBJ1-5	CASSGDRGDPQPQHF	TGTGCCAGCAGCGGGGACAGGGGGGATCCTCAGCCCCAGCATTTT
-	-	TRBV30	TRBJ2-7	CAWSPGISYEQYF	TGTGCCTGGAGCCCGGGGATCTCCTACGAGCAGTACTTC
-	TRBD1	TRBV5-6	TRBJ2-2	CASSLEVRGLSGELFF	TGTGCCAGCAGCTTGGAGGTCAGGGGGCTCTCCGGGGAGCTGTTTTTT
-	TRBD1	TRBV6-5	TRBJ1-1	CASRGTAMNTEAFF	TGTGCCAGTCGCGGGACAGCCATGAACACTGAAGCTTTCTTT
-	TRBD1	TRBV4-1	TRBJ2-1	CASSQAGDRADGYNEQFF	TGCGCCAGCAGCCAAGCCGGTGACAGGGCTGATGGCTACAATGAGCAGTTCTTC
-	TRBD2	TRBV4-1	TRBJ2-7	CASSRDIAGVYEQYF	TGCGCCAGCAGCCGGGACATAGCGGGAGTATACGAGCAGTACTTC
-	TRBD1	TRBV28	TRBJ1-2	CASRGQGPSYYGYTF	TGTGCCAGCAGGGGACAGGGGCCCTCTTACTATGGCTACACCTTC
-	TRBD1	TRBV30	TRBJ1-6	CAWSDQGQGGSPLHF	TGTGCCTGGAGCGACCAGGGACAGGGGGGATCACCCCTCCACTTT
-	-	TRBV27	TRBJ2-2	CASSSGQNTGELFF	TGTGCCAGCAGTTCAGGGCAGAACACCGGGGAGCTGTTTTTT
-	-	TRBV5-4	TRBJ1-6	CASSLDRSNSPLHF	TGTGCCAGCAGCTTGGACAGGTCAAATTCACCCCTCCACTTT
-	TRBD2	TRBV7-8	TRBJ2-7	CASSLGGGPYEQYF	TGTGCCAGCAGCTTAGGGGGAGGGCCCTACGAGCAGTACTTC
-	-	TRBV27	TRBJ1-1	CASSLGGKDRYVTEAFF	TGTGCCAGCAGTTTAGGGGGGAAGGATCGCTACGTGACTGAAGCTTTCTTT
-	-	TRBV10-3	TRBJ1-5	CAIRDIGNQPQHF	TGTGCCATCAGGGACATAGGGAATCAGCCCCAGCATTTT
-	-	TRBV7-9	TRBJ1-2	CASSLLGGHYGYTF	TGTGCCAGCAGCTTATTGGGAGGGCACTATGGCTACACCTTC
-	-	TRBV4-2	TRBJ2-3	CASSQVGAGWAQDRGDTQYF	TGTGCCAGCAGCCAAGTGGGTGCAGGCTGGGCCCAAGATCGCGGGGATACGCAGTATTTT
-	TRBD1	TRBV11-2	TRBJ1-1	CASSPYRGATEAFF	TGTGCCAGCAGCCCCTACAGGGGGGCCACTGAAGCTTTCTTT
once	-	TRBV6-1	TRBJ1-2	CATSDYGYTF	TGTGCCACCTCGGACTATGGCTACACCTTC
-	TRBD2	TRBV11-2	TRBJ2-1	CASKGLAGGRNEQFF	TGTGCCAGCAAGGGACTAGCGGGAGGAAGGAATGAGCAGTTCTTC
-	-	TRBV5-1	TRBJ1-4	CASSSYSTNEKLFF	TGCGCCAGCAGCTCCTACTCAACTAATGAAAAACTGTTTTTT
-	-	TRBV5-8	TRBJ2-7	CASSFRTEGYEQYF	TGTGCCAGCAGCTTCAGGACGGAGGGCTACGAGCAGTACTTC
-	-	TRBV6-5	TRBJ1-1	CASSYTQGNTEAFF	TGTGCCAGCAGTTACACACAGGGTAACACTGAAGCTTTCTTT
once	-	TRBV5-6	TRBJ2-6	CASSTAGTGANVLTF	TGTGCCAGCAGTACGGCAGGAACTGGGGCCAACGTCCTGACTTTC
once	TRBD1	TRBV2	TRBJ1-2	CASSGQGLGYGYTF	TGTGCCAGCAGTGGACAGGGCCTGGGCTATGGCTACACCTTC
once	-	TRBV4-1	TRBJ2-7	CASSQVFGQGLVEQYF	TGCGCCAGCAGCCAAGTTTTTGGGCAGGGGTTAGTCGAGCAGTACTTC
-	-	TRBV6-1	TRBJ2-3	CASSDRGAGASTDTQYF	TGTGCCAGCAGTGACCGCGGGGCGGGGGCTAGCACAGATACGCAGTATTTT
-	-	TRBV9	TRBJ2-7	CASSERGGGGEQYF	TGTGCCAGCAGCGAGAGGGGAGGTGGCGGCGAGCAGTACTTC
-	-	TRBV25-1	TRBJ1-3	CASSGTVARNTIYF	TGTGCCAGCAGTGGGACAGTCGCTCGAAACACCATATATTTT
-	TRBD1	TRBV30	TRBJ2-5	CAWSPGTGNQETQYF	TGTGCCTGGAGTCCTGGGACAGGCAACCAAGAGACCCAGTACTTC
-	-	TRBV18	TRBJ1-3	CASSPRAATSGNTIYF	TGTGCCAGCTCACCACGGGCTGCTACCTCTGGAAACACCATATATTTT
-	-	TRBV6-5	TRBJ1-1	CASSPVDRYTEAFF	TGTGCCAGCAGTCCCGTCGACAGGTACACTGAAGCTTTCTTT
-	-	TRBV5-5	TRBJ1-5	CASSLTGSLSNQPQHF	TGTGCCAGCAGCTTGACGGGGAGTCTTAGCAATCAGCCCCAGCATTTT
-	-	TRBV7-9	TRBJ1-2	CASSFPDSYGYTF	TGTGCCAGCAGCTTTCCCGACAGCTATGGCTACACCTTC
-	TRBD1	TRBV28	TRBJ1-6	CASSPTGGESPLHF	TGTGCCAGCAGTCCGACAGGGGGCGAATCACCCCTCCACTTT
-	TRBD2	TRBV9	TRBJ2-3	CASRPAGGTDTQYF	TGTGCCAGCAGACCAGCGGGGGGCACAGATACGCAGTATTTT
-	TRBD2	TRBV5-1	TRBJ2-1	CASSLGTSGGMQFF	TGCGCCAGCAGCTTAGGAACTAGCGGGGGTATGCAGTTCTTC
-	-	TRBV7-9	TRBJ2-3	CASSAGTLSTDTQYF	TGTGCCAGCAGCGCCGGGACACTAAGCACAGATACGCAGTATTTT
-	TRBD1	TRBV5-6	TRBJ1-1	CASSLDRGRLANTEAFF	TGTGCCAGCAGCCTGGACAGGGGGCGGTTGGCGAACACTGAAGCTTTCTTT